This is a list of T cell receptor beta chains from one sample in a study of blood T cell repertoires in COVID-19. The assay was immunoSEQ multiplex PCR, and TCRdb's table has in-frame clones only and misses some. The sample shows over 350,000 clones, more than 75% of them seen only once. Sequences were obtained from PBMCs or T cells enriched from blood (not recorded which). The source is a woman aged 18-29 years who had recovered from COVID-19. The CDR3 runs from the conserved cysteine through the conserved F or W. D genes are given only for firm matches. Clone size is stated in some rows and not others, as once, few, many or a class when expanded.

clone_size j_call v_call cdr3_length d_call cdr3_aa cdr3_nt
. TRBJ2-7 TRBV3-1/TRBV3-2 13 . CASSRSGSYEQYF TGTGCCAGCAGCCGTTCCGGGTCCTACGAGCAGTACTTC
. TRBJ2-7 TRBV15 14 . CATSRTQGPYEQYF TGTGCCACCAGCAGGACACAGGGCCCCTACGAGCAGTACTTC
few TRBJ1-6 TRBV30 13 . CAWSVQGNSPLHF TGTGCCTGGAGTGTACAGGGAAATTCACCCCTCCACTTT
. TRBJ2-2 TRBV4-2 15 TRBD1 CASSGMTGGDEGLFF TGTGCCAGCAGCGGTATGACAGGGGGCGATGAGGGGCTGTTTTTT
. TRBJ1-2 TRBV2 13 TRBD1 CASGGQGPYGYTF TGTGCCAGCGGAGGACAGGGGCCCTATGGCTACACCTTC
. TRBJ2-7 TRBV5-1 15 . CASSLAIASHFEQYF TGCGCCAGCAGCTTGGCAATAGCTTCCCATTTCGAGCAGTACTTC
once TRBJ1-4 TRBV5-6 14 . CASSSQGTYEKLFF TGTGCCAGCAGCTCGCAGGGGACGTATGAAAAACTGTTTTTT
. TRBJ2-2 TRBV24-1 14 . CATSGAGSTGELFF TGTGCCACCAGTGGTGCGGGAAGCACCGGGGAGCTGTTTTTT
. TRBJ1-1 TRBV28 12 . CASSLGQAWAFF TGTGCCAGCAGTTTAGGGCAGGCCTGGGCTTTCTTT
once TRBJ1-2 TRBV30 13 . CAWSVNSLYGYTF TGTGCCTGGAGTGTCAACAGCCTCTATGGCTACACCTTC
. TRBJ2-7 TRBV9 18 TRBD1 CASSVAPRGQGISYEQYF TGTGCCAGCAGCGTAGCTCCCCGTGGACAGGGGATCTCCTACGAGCAGTACTTC
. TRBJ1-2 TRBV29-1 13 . CSVETLVDYGYTF TGCAGCGTTGAGACACTGGTAGACTATGGCTACACCTTC
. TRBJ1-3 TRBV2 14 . CASLGRQPGNTIYF TGTGCCAGCCTGGGCAGACAGCCTGGAAACACCATATATTTT
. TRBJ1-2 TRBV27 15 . CASRPRQPFSYGYTF TGTGCCAGCAGGCCTCGACAGCCTTTCAGCTATGGCTACACCTTC
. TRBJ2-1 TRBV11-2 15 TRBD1 CASSVSGTEYNEQFF TGTGCCAGCAGCGTATCCGGGACAGAATACAATGAGCAGTTCTTC
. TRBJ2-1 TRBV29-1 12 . CSVEVRYNEQFF TGCAGCGTTGAGGTCAGGTACAATGAGCAGTTCTTC
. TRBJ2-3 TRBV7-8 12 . CASSPNIDTQYF TGTGCCAGCAGCCCCAACATCGATACGCAGTATTTT
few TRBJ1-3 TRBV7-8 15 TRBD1 CASSTDRATGNTIYF TGTGCCAGCAGCACAGACAGGGCCACTGGAAACACCATATATTTT
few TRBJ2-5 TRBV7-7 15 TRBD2 CASSRTSGAQETQYF TGTGCTAGCAGCCGGACTAGCGGGGCTCAAGAGACCCAGTACTTC
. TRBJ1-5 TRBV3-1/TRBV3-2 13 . CASSQFGLQPQHF TGTGCCAGCAGCCAATTTGGGCTCCAGCCCCAGCATTTT
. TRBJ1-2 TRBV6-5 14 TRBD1 CASSYSSGQGDYTF TGTGCCAGCAGTTACTCCTCGGGACAGGGCGACTACACCTTC
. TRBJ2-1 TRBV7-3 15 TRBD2 CASSLLAGGINEQFF TGTGCCAGCAGTTTACTAGCGGGGGGGATCAATGAGCAGTTCTTC
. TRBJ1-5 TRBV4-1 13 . CASSQGANQPQHF TGCGCCAGCAGCCAGGGGGCCAATCAGCCCCAGCATTTT
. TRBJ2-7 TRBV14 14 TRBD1 CASSWTGGRSEQYF TGTGCCAGCAGCTGGACAGGCGGTAGGAGCGAGCAGTACTTC
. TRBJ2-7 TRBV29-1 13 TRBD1 CSAGQGVAYEQYF TGCAGCGCCGGACAGGGAGTCGCCTACGAGCAGTACTTC
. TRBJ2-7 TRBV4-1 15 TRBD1 CASSQDRTGYYEQYF TGCGCCAGCAGCCAAGACCGGACAGGGTACTACGAGCAGTACTTC
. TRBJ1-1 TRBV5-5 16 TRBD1 CASSFPAGGGHTEAFF TGTGCCAGCAGCTTCCCGGCAGGGGGAGGTCACACTGAAGCTTTTTTT